The 30 T cell receptor beta chains in this list originate from one sample, sequenced in a study of blood T cell repertoires in COVID-19 (dated by TCRdb to 2020 to 2021). Libraries were constructed by the immunoSEQ multiplex PCR assay. As stored in TCRdb, this immuneACCESS dataset retains in-frame rearrangements with V and J assigned. A fraction of the clones does not appear; measured against another copy, unresolved V genes explain less than half of the discrepancy, and the remainder lacks a known reason. The sample has 250,000 to 300,000 clones on record, about 76% of them singletons. The ten largest clones take up 2.5% to 3% of the sample. Input material: peripheral blood. The receptor source for this set is a woman aged 60-75 years with active or convalescent COVID-19.

J is TRBJ1-2 and V is TRBV9; no clear D. Trimming removed 0 bases from V and 2 bases from J, with 11 bases in between. The CDR3 covers 15 residues. CDR1 is SGDLS and CDR2 is YYNGEE in the germline V gene. CDR3 sequence: CASSVAAVPNYGYTF. The CDR3 coding sequence is TGTGCCAGCAGCGTAGCGGCGGTTCCGAACTATGGCTACACCTTC.

V gene TRBV4-3 combines with J gene TRBJ2-7; D is perhaps TRBD1 (5 bases). V was trimmed by 0 bases and J by 4 bases, leaving 19 bases between them. The CDR3 is 17 amino acids. In germline, CDR1 is LGHNA, CDR2 YSLEER. This CDR3 is CASSQDFSGLGYYEQYF. The CDR3 nucleotides read TGCGCCAGCAGCCAAGATTTTTCAGGGCTCGGATATTACGAGCAGTACTTC.

Written as DNA, the CDR3 is TGTGCCACTCGAGCGGGGGGGCATTTCACAGATACGCAGTATTTT. It translates to CATRAGGHFTDTQYF. This chain joins TRBV19 and TRBJ2-3; 10 bases fit TRBD2. The CDR3 runs to 15 residues. V was pared by 10 bases and J by 2 bases, with 9 bases of the junction left unmatched. The V gene's germline CDR1 is LNHDA and CDR2 SQIVND (reference sequence).

The rearrangement uses TRBV12-3 or TRBV12-4 and TRBJ2-5, with TRBD1 matching 8 bases. The CDR3 loop spans 13 amino acids. V was clipped by 6 bases and J by 5 bases; unmatched bases: 5. The CDR3 reads CASRGQVLETQYF. CDR3 nucleotides: TGTGCCAGCAGGGGACAGGTTTTGGAGACCCAGTACTTC.

The chain combines TRBV7-9 with TRBJ1-4, with 10 bases matching TRBD1. This CDR3 spans 18 amino acids. The germline CDR1 and CDR2 sequences are SEHNR and FQNEAQ (reference sequence). Germline trimming cut 5 bases from V and 3 bases from J; bases unmatched to any gene: 12. In DNA, the CDR3 is TGTGCCAGCAGCCAAAAAGACAGGGGGCCTGGGGCTAATGAAAAACTGTTTTTT. Translated, it gives CASSQKDRGPGANEKLFF.

The J gene is TRBJ1-4, the V gene TRBV27; D not certain. The CDR3 loop spans 15 amino acids. Germline V gene sequence: CDR1 MNHEY, CDR2 SMNVEV (reference sequence). V was pared by 0 bases and J by 5 bases, with 10 bases between. The CDR3 region is CASSLSRRANEKLFF. The CDR3 nucleotides are TGTGCCAGCAGTTTATCTCGGAGGGCAAATGAAAAACTGTTTTTT.

This chain connects TRBV6-5 to TRBJ1-5; D ambiguous. Germline V gene sequence: CDR1 MNHEY, CDR2 SVGAGI. The CDR3 sequence is 13 residues long. Trimming left V 2 bases short and J 4 bases short, with 6 bases between. The CDR3 loop is CASSYRGNQPQHF. In nucleotides, the CDR3 is TGTGCCAGCAGTTACCGGGGAAATCAGCCCCAGCATTTT.

With regard to this clone: An end of the junction does not agree with germline; a read error may underlie this. This rearrangement joins TRBV18 to TRBJ2-7; D gene uncertain. CDR3 length: 11 residues. CDR1 and CDR2 from the germline V gene are KGHSH and LQKENI. This chain's CDR3 is CASSLGEDRNF. The CDR3 region has the DNA TGTGCCAGCTCACTCGGTGAGGATAGGAACTTC.

V usage is TRBV9 and J usage is TRBJ2-7; TRBD1 matches at 7 bases. The CDR3 consists of 18 residues. The germline V gene has CDR1 SGDLS and CDR2 YYNGEE. The V gene end was trimmed by 4 bases and the J gene end by 6 bases; junction bases not matched to a gene: 22. CDR3 protein: CASSREPTGNRAKGEQYF. The DNA for the CDR3 is TGTGCCAGCAGCCGGGAACCGACAGGGAACAGGGCCAAGGGCGAGCAGTACTTC.

The chain uses TRBV27 and TRBJ1-1; possible D gene TRBD1, 5 bases. With 5 bases removed from V and 7 bases from J, the gap between germline ends came to 14 bases. The germline V gene encodes CDR1 MNHEY and CDR2 SMNVEV (reference sequence). The CDR3 covers 13 residues. The CDR3 loop is CASSPTPGLEAFF. The DNA for the CDR3 is TGTGCCAGCAGTCCTACCCCGGGACTTGAAGCTTTCTTT.

As concerns this clone: At the DNA level, this CDR3 is encoded by other sequences in the same sample as well. The gene calls are TRBV18 and TRBJ1-1; D uncertain. The germline gives CDR1 KGHSH, CDR2 LQKENI. The length of the CDR3 is 14 residues. Trimming removed 1 base from V and 0 bases from J, with 6 bases in between. CDR3 DNA: TGTGCCAGCTCACCACGAGGGATGAACACTGAAGCTTTCTTT. Translated, it gives CASSPRGMNTEAFF.

V is TRBV19 and J is TRBJ1-2; D uncertain. The V end was cut by 5 bases, the J end by 4 bases, with 23 bases between. Germline values: CDR1 LNHDA, CDR2 SQIVND (reference sequence). The CDR3 is 17 amino acids. The chain's CDR3 is CASSVYTGSTSSYGYTF. The CDR3 coding sequence is TGTGCCAGTAGTGTATATACGGGATCCACCTCCTCCTATGGCTACACCTTC. Complete variable domain (other parts from reference TRBV19 and TRBJ1-2): DGGITQSPKYLFRKEGQNVTLSCEQNLNHDAMYWYRQDPGQGLRLIYYSQIVNDFQKGDIAEGYSVSREKKESFPLTVTSAQKNPTAFYLCASSVYTGSTSSYGYTFGSGTRLTVV.

The chain employs TRBV27 and TRBJ1-4, with TRBD1 identical over 9 bases. This CDR3 has 14 amino acids. Germline CDR1 reads MNHEY; CDR2 reads SMNVEV (reference sequence). Germline trimming cut 3 bases from V and 7 bases from J; bases unmatched to any gene: 3. In DNA form, the CDR3 reads TGTGCCAGCAGTTTGGGGACAGGGCGTGAAAAACTGTTTTTT. Protein product: CASSLGTGREKLFF.

The chain is built from TRBV5-8 and TRBJ1-4, with TRBD1 as a possible D gene (5 bases). V was shortened by 1 base and J by 5 bases, with 18 bases between the two germline ends. Germline values: CDR1 SGHTS, CDR2 YDEGEE. There are 17 residues in the CDR3. The CDR3 here is CASSLRRQSRLNEKLFF. In nucleotides, the CDR3 is TGTGCCAGCAGCTTGAGACGACAGAGCAGATTAAATGAAAAACTGTTTTTT.

The gene calls are TRBV28 and TRBJ1-1; 8 bases match TRBD1. Trimming removed 7 bases from V and 6 bases from J; junction bases left unmatched: 10. This CDR3 comprises 14 residues. Germline V gives CDR1 MDHEN, CDR2 SYDVKM. CDR3 protein: CASNRAGGVSEAFF. Here the CDR3 DNA reads TGTGCCAGCAATCGGGCAGGGGGCGTCTCTGAAGCTTTCTTT.

This sequence joins TRBV3-1 (or the pseudogene TRBV3-2) and TRBJ2-7, with 10 bases matching TRBD2. This CDR3 spans 17 amino acids. Trimming cost V 0 bases and J 2 bases; bases outside gene matches: 7. The germline V gene encodes CDR1 LGHDT and CDR2 YNNKEL (reference sequence). CDR3 coding DNA: TGTGCCAGCAGCCAAGATCCAGGACTAGCGGCCGCCTACGAGCAGTACTTC. This gives the protein CASSQDPGLAAAYEQYF.

The chain employs TRBV6-5 and TRBJ1-2; D is undetermined. CDR3 length equals 14 residues. Deletions cut 2 bases from V and 1 base from J, with 8 bases between. Germline V gives CDR1 MNHEY, CDR2 SVGAGI. CDR3 in DNA: TGTGCCAGCAGTTACGGAGTCGGTAACTATGGCTACACCTTC. Residues: CASSYGVGNYGYTF.

The V call is TRBV19, the J call TRBJ1-3; D perhaps matches TRBD1 (5 bases). Trimming took off 11 bases at V and 4 bases at J, with 21 bases between the two ends. The CDR3 totals 15 residues. Germline values: CDR1 LNHDA, CDR2 SQIVND (reference sequence). The CDR3 protein is CAASRRGGGGNTIYF. For the CDR3, the DNA is TGTGCCGCTTCCCGCCGCGGGGGAGGAGGAAACACCATATATTTT.

V and J are TRBV5-6 and TRBJ2-1, with D perhaps matching TRBD1 (5 bases). V gave up 4 bases and J gave up 0 bases, with 8 bases separating them. CDR3 length: 14 residues. Germline V gene sequence: CDR1 SGHDT, CDR2 YYEEEE. CDR3 region: CASSADTSYNEQFF. In DNA form, the CDR3 reads TGTGCCAGCAGCGCGGACACCTCCTACAATGAGCAGTTCTTC.

The chain has TRBV4-2 and TRBJ2-1; TRBD2 matches at 10 bases. Unmatched junction bases numbered 6, after V lost 0 bases and J lost 4 bases. The V gene's germline CDR1 is LGHNA and CDR2 YNFKEQ. The CDR3 has 17 amino acids. DNA of the CDR3: TGTGCCAGCAGCCAAGACCCTAGCGGGGGACTATACAATGAGCAGTTCTTC. It translates to CASSQDPSGGLYNEQFF.

This chain joins TRBV11-2 and TRBJ2-3, with 9 nucleotides matching TRBD2. Germline CDR1 reads SGHAT; CDR2 reads FQNNGV. V trimming: 10 bases; J trimming: 3 bases; junction bases outside the gene matches: 8. There are 14 residues in the CDR3. The CDR3 DNA is TGTGCCACGTATAGCGGGGGTGGTACAGATACGCAGTATTTT. Protein: CATYSGGGTDTQYF.

J is TRBJ2-7 and V is TRBV19; possible D gene TRBD1, 7 bases. The CDR3 length is 16 residues. The germline V gene has CDR1 LNHDA and CDR2 SQIVND (reference sequence). With 4 bases removed from V and 3 bases from J, the gap between germline ends came to 19 bases. In DNA, the CDR3 is TGTGCCAGTAGTAATAGCGGAACAGGGGAGGTCTACGAGCAGTACTTC. Amino acid sequence: CASSNSGTGEVYEQYF. Based on the CDR3 plus reference TRBV19 and TRBJ2-7, the full variable domain is DGGITQSPKYLFRKEGQNVTLSCEQNLNHDAMYWYRQDPGQGLRLIYYSQIVNDFQKGDIAEGYSVSREKKESFPLTVTSAQKNPTAFYLCASSNSGTGEVYEQYFGPGTRLTVT.

This chain links TRBV7-9 with TRBJ1-1; no reliable D call. This CDR3 region has 10 residues. Germline V gene data show CDR1 as SEHNR and CDR2 as FQNEAQ (reference sequence). V shed 10 bases and J shed 1 base, with 4 bases lying between them. CDR3 amino acids: CATGNTEAFF. The DNA for the CDR3 is TGTGCCACGGGGAACACTGAAGCTTTCTTT.

The CDR3 sequence: CASSLAASGAVKYF. The CDR3 nucleotides are TGTGCCAGCAGCTTAGCTGCTAGCGGGGCCGTTAAGTACTTC. The chain links TRBV7-9 to TRBJ2-5, with 9 positions matching TRBD2. Unmatched junction bases numbered 8, after V lost 0 bases and J lost 12 bases. CDR1 and CDR2 (germline): SEHNR, FQNEAQ (reference sequence). The CDR3 is made up of 14 amino acids.

This clone occurred many times. The chain links TRBV7-3 to TRBJ2-6; D is uncertain. The CDR3 runs 15 residues. Germline values: CDR1 SGHTA, CDR2 FQGTGA. Deletions cut 1 base from V and 5 bases from J, with 9 bases between. The CDR3 DNA is TGTGCCAGCAGCTTAAATCCAGGTCGGGCCAACGTCCTGACTTTC. This sequence encodes CASSLNPGRANVLTF.

The J gene is TRBJ1-1, the V gene TRBV10-3; D is unresolved. Per the germline V gene, CDR1 is ENHRY and CDR2 is SYGVKD. V dropped 1 base and J dropped 6 bases, with 15 bases sitting between them. The CDR3 extends over 15 amino acids. The CDR3: CAISEFTATRPEAFF. The DNA of the CDR3 is TGTGCCATCAGTGAGTTCACAGCTACTCGGCCTGAAGCTTTCTTT.

This clone was detected only once. The chain combines TRBV27 with TRBJ2-7; 7 bases fit TRBD2. Trimming at V came to 5 bases and at J to 5 bases, leaving 9 bases not matched to a gene. There are 14 residues in the CDR3. Germline CDR1 is MNHEY and CDR2 is SMNVEV (reference sequence). The CDR3 loop reads CASSPSGGRNEQYF. As DNA, the CDR3 is TGTGCCAGCAGTCCGTCGGGGGGTAGGAACGAGCAGTACTTC.

The V gene is TRBV11-3, the J gene TRBJ1-1; no reliable D call. Trimming took 1 base from V and 2 from J, leaving 5 bases between them. Per germline, CDR1 SGHNT and CDR2 YENEEA. The length of the CDR3 is 13 residues. The CDR3 reads CASSLGGNTEAFF. CDR3 sequence (DNA): TGTGCCAGCAGCTTAGGAGGTAACACTGAAGCTTTCTTT.

V usage is TRBV11-2 and J usage is TRBJ2-3; 10 bases are a match to TRBD2. V lost 2 bases to trimming and J lost 1 base; unmatched junction nucleotides: 12. The length of the CDR3 is 19 residues. Germline V gene lookup returns CDR1 SGHAT and CDR2 FQNNGV. The chain's CDR3 is CASSLIVQRGGLGTDTQYF. For the CDR3, the DNA is TGTGCCAGCAGCTTAATAGTCCAGCGGGGGGGCTTAGGCACAGATACGCAGTATTTT.

This sequence joins TRBV30 and TRBJ1-2; no definite D call. This CDR3 region has 14 residues. V was clipped by 0 bases and J by 0 bases, with 8 bases between them. Looked up from germline, CDR1 is GTSNPN and CDR2 is SVGIG (reference sequence). The CDR3, as DNA: TGTGCCTGGAGTGTACAGTATTCTAACTATGGCTACACCTTC. Translated: CAWSVQYSNYGYTF.